A single sample gave rise to the 29 T cell receptor beta chains below, sequenced in a study of spatial heterogeneity in lung cancer. Documented time point: sample taken at primary tumor resection. Unsorted whole RNA samples from tumor, nontumor lung or frozen PBMC were sequenced. MiXCR, applied by TCRdb to the 5' RACE reads, yields one record per CDR3 protein. The sample has approximately 52,000 distinct CDR3 sequences, roughly 5.7% seen once. The sequences come from PBMCs, collected at surgery. Receptor source: a male donor with early-stage non-small cell lung cancer.

This clonotype was picked up many times. The J gene is TRBJ1-1, the V gene TRBV15; unclear D gene. Germline V gives CDR1 LNHNV, CDR2 YYDKDF (reference sequence). This CDR3 comprises 15 residues. Trimming cost V 0 bases and J 2 bases, with 10 bases left between them. The CDR3 nucleotides are TGTGCCACCAGCAGAGATATCGCAGGTAACACTGAAGCTTTCTTT. Amino acids: CATSRDIAGNTEAFF.

This clonotype appeared many times. CDR3 residues: CASSQGGNTIYF. The DNA of the CDR3 is TGTGCCAGCAGCCAAGGGGGAAACACCATATATTTT. The chain has TRBV3-1 and TRBJ1-3; no clear D. Trimming pared 1 base from V and 4 bases from J, leaving 2 bases between. CDR3 length equals 12 residues. Germline assignment: CDR1 LGHDT and CDR2 YNNKEL (reference sequence).

This clonotype was counted many times. This rearrangement joins TRBV20-1 to TRBJ1-1, with D perhaps matching TRBD1 (6 bases). The CDR3 length is 13 residues. In germline, CDR1 is DFQATT, CDR2 SNEGSKA (reference sequence). Trimming removed 5 bases at V and 4 bases at J, with 14 bases between. The CDR3 bases are TGCAGTGCTTCTCGGGACACGTTCACTGAAGCTTTCTTT. Translated, it gives CSASRDTFTEAFF.

This clonotype was picked up many times. The rearrangement links TRBV5-6 to TRBJ1-3, with a possible D match to TRBD1 (6 bases). This CDR3 region has 16 residues. V dropped 4 bases and J dropped 0 bases, with 14 bases sitting between them. Germline loops: CDR1 SGHDT, CDR2 YYEEEE. The CDR3 DNA reads TGTGCCAGCAGCGCGGACAGTCCTCTCTCTGGAAACACCATATATTTT. Residues: CASSADSPLSGNTIYF.

The chain joins TRBV20-1 to TRBJ2-1, with no clear D. V was clipped by 2 bases and J by 12 bases, with 14 bases between them. CDR1 and CDR2 (germline): DFQATT, SNEGSKA (reference sequence). This CDR3 has 12 residues. CDR3 protein: CSARNLILGQFF. CDR3 coding DNA: TGCAGTGCTAGAAACCTAATTTTGGGGCAGTTCTTC.

This clonotype showed up just a few times. This chain links TRBV11-2 with TRBJ2-5; 15 bases match TRBD2. After removal of 5 bases from V and 4 bases from J, the junction contained 8 bases not matched to a gene. In germline, CDR1 is SGHAT, CDR2 FQNNGV. CDR3 length: 17 residues. In DNA form, the CDR3 reads TGTGCCAGCAGCGCCCGGACTAGCGGGAGGGCTCTAGAGACCCAGTACTTC. Translated: CASSARTSGRALETQYF.

This clonotype was observed many times. CDR3 sequence: CASSRGTSGTSYEQYF. The CDR3 region has the DNA TGTGCCAGCAGCCGAGGGACTAGCGGGACTTCCTACGAGCAGTACTTC. The chain couples TRBV7-6 to TRBJ2-7, with TRBD2 matching over 13 bases. V lost 5 bases and J lost 1; bases outside the gene matches: 5. The CDR3 has 16 residues. In germline, CDR1 is SGHVS, CDR2 FNYEAQ. The full variable domain, in which reference TRBV7-6 and TRBJ2-7 provide the parts outside the CDR3, is GAGVSQSPRYKVTKRGQDVALRCDPISGHVSLYWYRQALGQGPEFLTYFNYEAQQDKSGLPNDRFSAERPEGSISTLTIQRTEQRDSAMYRCASSRGTSGTSYEQYFGPGTRLTVT.

This chain connects TRBV20-1 to TRBJ2-2; TRBD2 is a possible D gene (5 bases). V was clipped by 1 base and J by 1 base, with 19 bases between them. The CDR3 contains 18 residues. Germline-derived CDR1 and CDR2 are DFQATT and SNEGSKA (reference sequence). The CDR3 protein is CSARGFIGNSMNTGELFF. CDR3 DNA sequence: TGCAGTGCTAGAGGCTTTATCGGGAACAGTATGAACACCGGGGAGCTGTTTTTT.

This clonotype came up many times. The chain combines TRBV20-1 with TRBJ1-6; D may be TRBD1 (6 bases). This CDR3 contains 17 residues. Trimming left V 6 bases short and J 0 bases short, with 18 bases between. CDR1 is DFQATT, CDR2 SNEGSKA, per germline (reference sequence). The CDR3 region is CSAARQAMSSYNSPLHF. CDR3 sequence (DNA): TGCAGTGCAGCTCGACAGGCCATGAGCTCCTATAATTCACCCCTCCACTTT.

This clonotype was detected only a few times. The chain employs TRBV14 and TRBJ2-5; 7 nucleotides line up with TRBD2. J lost 5 bases, V lost 4 bases, and 4 bases had no gene match. This CDR3 has 13 amino acids. Germline CDR1 reads SGHDN; CDR2 reads FVKESK. The CDR3 loop reads CASSPGLRETQYF. As DNA, the CDR3 is TGTGCCAGCAGCCCGGGACTACGCGAGACCCAGTACTTC.

The CDR3 sequence: CASSSGTSYEQYF. The CDR3 nucleotides read TGTGCCAGCAGTTCCGGGACTAGCTACGAGCAGTACTTC. V is TRBV5-4 and J is TRBJ2-7; 8 bases align to TRBD2. Losses at the gene ends were 5 bases for V and 3 bases for J; bases not matched to a gene: 4. Germline V lookup: CDR1 SGHNT, CDR2 YYREEE (reference sequence). This CDR3 contains 13 residues.

This clonotype was seen repeatedly, ten times or more. The V call is TRBV27, the J call TRBJ2-7; no firm D call. The V gene's germline CDR1 is MNHEY and CDR2 SMNVEV (reference sequence). Between the trimmed V and J ends, which lost 8 bases and 3 bases, there was a span of 5 bases. The length of the CDR3 is 10 residues. CDR3 DNA: TGTGCCAGCGGCTACTACGAGCAGTACTTC. This codes for CASGYYEQYF.

This clonotype was seen a few times. The V call is TRBV3-1, the J call TRBJ1-6; 8 positions agree with TRBD1. The V gene end was trimmed by 1 base and the J gene end by 8 bases; junction bases not matched to a gene: 4. The CDR3 consists of 15 residues. Per germline, CDR1 LGHDT and CDR2 YNNKEL (reference sequence). CDR3 DNA sequence: TGTGCCAGCAGCCAAGGTGGACAGGGCGATTCACCCCTCCACTTT. It specifies CASSQGGQGDSPLHF.

At least ten counts were recorded for this clonotype. V gene TRBV7-2 combines with J gene TRBJ1-5; D call uncertain. Trimming shortened V by 5 bases and J by 4 bases, and 12 bases separated the two germline ends. The CDR3 has 14 amino acids. The germline V gene encodes CDR1 SGHTA and CDR2 FQGNSA. The CDR3 coding sequence is TGTGCCAGCAGCATGACGGCGGTTAATCAGCCCCAGCATTTT. Its protein is CASSMTAVNQPQHF.

This clonotype was counted ten times or more. V and J are TRBV10-3 and TRBJ2-3; no firm D call. Germline V gene sequence: CDR1 ENHRY, CDR2 SYGVKD. The CDR3 runs to 12 residues. The V gene lost 4 bases and the J gene lost 0 bases, with 2 bases spanning the gap. CDR3 residues: CAISGSTDTQYF. DNA for the CDR3: TGTGCCATCAGTGGAAGCACAGATACGCAGTATTTT.

This clonotype has ten or more counts. J is TRBJ2-1 and V is TRBV20-1, with D possibly being TRBD2 (6 bases). Germline V gene lookup returns CDR1 DFQATT and CDR2 SNEGSKA (reference sequence). This CDR3 contains 14 residues. V lost 6 bases to trimming and J lost 6 bases, with 18 bases between them. DNA of the CDR3: TGCAGTGCCTCGGGACTCCCTATCGGCAATGAGCAGTTCTTC. Its protein product is CSASGLPIGNEQFF.

This clonotype has ten or more counts. The chain carries TRBV6-5 and TRBJ1-2; 8 positions match TRBD1. Germline CDR1 MNHEY, CDR2 SVGAGI. Trimming cost V 2 bases and J 4 bases; bases outside gene matches: 6. There are 15 residues in the CDR3. The CDR3 DNA sequence: TGTGCCAGCAGTTACGCACAGGGGGTAGGCTATGGCTACACCTTC. It codes for CASSYAQGVGYGYTF.

Turning to this clonotype: This CDR3 is missing its conserved last phenylalanine or tryptophan, likely due to a read error. The V and J genes are TRBV4-1 and TRBJ1-1, with 8 bases fitting TRBD1. The CDR3 loop spans 14 amino acids. The germline V gene has CDR1 MGHRA and CDR2 YSYEKL. V gave up 4 bases and J gave up 1 base; unmatched junction bases: 2. Here the CDR3 reads CASSLGQGNTEAFL. The CDR3 coding sequence is TGCGCCAGCAGCCTTGGACAGGGGAACACTGAAGCTTTCTTG.

This rearrangement joins TRBV12-3 or TRBV12-4 to TRBJ2-3; 7 positions match TRBD1. The trim removed 4 bases at V and 1 base at J, leaving 2 bases unmatched. This CDR3 has 14 amino acids. The CDR3 region has the DNA TGTGCCAGCAGTTGGGACAGCGGCACAGATACGCAGTATTTT. Amino acid sequence: CASSWDSGTDTQYF.

Many counts were recorded for this clonotype. This sequence joins TRBV5-1 and TRBJ1-1; tentative D call: TRBD1 (5 bases). CDR1 is SGHRS, CDR2 YFSETQ, per germline. The CDR3 is 12 residues long. The V end was cut by 6 bases, the J end by 3 bases, with 9 bases between. The CDR3 region is CASTGDHTEAFF. As DNA, the CDR3 is TGCGCCAGCACGGGGGATCACACTGAAGCTTTCTTT.

This clonotype was seen only a few times. The chain couples TRBV7-2 to TRBJ1-2; D gene ambiguous. In germline, CDR1 is SGHTA, CDR2 FQGNSA. V was shortened by 0 bases and J by 7 bases, with 15 bases between the two germline ends. CDR3 size: 15 residues. The CDR3 DNA follows: TGTGCCAGCAGCTTAGCCACAGCATGGCGCGGTGGCTACACCTTC. The encoded protein is CASSLATAWRGGYTF.

This clonotype was recorded many times. The V call is TRBV7-8, the J call TRBJ2-1; 11 nucleotides match TRBD2. CDR3 length: 19 amino acids. Germline trimming cut 1 base from V and 2 bases from J; bases unmatched to any gene: 10. Germline V gene lookup returns CDR1 SGHVS and CDR2 FQNEAQ. CDR3 bases: TGTGCCAGCAGCTTAGAGCTAGCGGGAGGAGGACGCCCCTACAATGAGCAGTTCTTC. This sequence encodes CASSLELAGGGRPYNEQFF.

The sample holds many counts of this clonotype. This sequence joins TRBV20-1 and TRBJ2-7; 8 bases are shared with TRBD1. V was pared by 2 bases and J by 5 bases, with 14 bases of the junction left unmatched. The CDR3 extends over 16 amino acids. Looked up from germline, CDR1 is DFQATT and CDR2 is SNEGSKA (reference sequence). For the CDR3, the DNA is TGCAGTGCTAGATCCCATCGGTACGGACAGGGCCACGAGCAGTACTTC. It translates to CSARSHRYGQGHEQYF.

This clonotype was seen many times. V and J are TRBV10-3 and TRBJ1-1; no clear D gene. Germline V CDR1 and CDR2: ENHRY, SYGVKD. V was clipped by 0 bases and J by 1 base, with 12 bases between them. The CDR3 consists of 16 residues. CDR3 amino acids: CAISESLRAGNTEAFF. CDR3 coding DNA: TGTGCCATCAGTGAGTCCCTAAGGGCTGGGAACACTGAAGCTTTCTTT.

This clonotype was recorded many times. The rearrangement uses TRBV20-1 and TRBJ2-1; D uncertain. The germline V gene encodes CDR1 DFQATT and CDR2 SNEGSKA (reference sequence). The ends were cut back, 7 bases at V and 6 bases at J, with 13 bases in the middle. The CDR3 sequence is 12 residues long. The CDR3 protein is CSVPSRANEQFF. The DNA of the CDR3 is TGCAGTGTCCCGAGCCGTGCCAATGAGCAGTTCTTC.

This clonotype has at least ten counts. This chain links TRBV6-5 with TRBJ1-2; 8 bases line up with TRBD1. CDR3 length equals 12 residues. In germline, CDR1 is MNHEY, CDR2 SVGAGI. V lost 6 bases and J lost 14; bases outside the gene matches: 11. The CDR3 region is CASRSTGAACTF. DNA of the CDR3: TGTGCCAGCAGGTCGACAGGGGCCGCCTGTACCTTC.

This clonotype was seen at least ten times. V is TRBV20-1 and J is TRBJ2-3; TRBD2 agrees at 10 bases. CDR1 and CDR2 (germline): DFQATT, SNEGSKA (reference sequence). The CDR3 has 15 amino acids. V shed 3 bases and J 8 bases; nucleotides not matched to a gene: 11. The CDR3 spells CSARRLAGVDGTQYF. As DNA, the CDR3 is TGCAGTGCTAGGCGCCTAGCGGGAGTTGACGGTACGCAGTATTTT.

The table lists this clonotype with many counts. The chain has TRBV29-1 and TRBJ2-5, with D possibly being TRBD1 (5 bases). This CDR3 contains 13 residues. Germline V CDR1 and CDR2: SQVTM, ANQGSEA. V shed 3 bases and J shed 5 bases, with 13 bases lying between them. The CDR3 loop reads CSVDDWAGETQYF. The CDR3 DNA follows: TGCAGCGTTGACGACTGGGCAGGGGAGACCCAGTACTTC.

Many counts were recorded for this clonotype. The chain couples TRBV7-2 to TRBJ2-3, with a possible D match to TRBD1 (6 bases). CDR1 SGHTA and CDR2 FQGNSA come from the germline V gene. V lost 4 bases and J lost 1, with 12 bases in between. The CDR3 loop spans 15 amino acids. The CDR3 region is CASSSTGIGTDTQYF. In DNA, the CDR3 is TGTGCCAGCAGCTCTACAGGGATTGGCACAGATACGCAGTATTTT.